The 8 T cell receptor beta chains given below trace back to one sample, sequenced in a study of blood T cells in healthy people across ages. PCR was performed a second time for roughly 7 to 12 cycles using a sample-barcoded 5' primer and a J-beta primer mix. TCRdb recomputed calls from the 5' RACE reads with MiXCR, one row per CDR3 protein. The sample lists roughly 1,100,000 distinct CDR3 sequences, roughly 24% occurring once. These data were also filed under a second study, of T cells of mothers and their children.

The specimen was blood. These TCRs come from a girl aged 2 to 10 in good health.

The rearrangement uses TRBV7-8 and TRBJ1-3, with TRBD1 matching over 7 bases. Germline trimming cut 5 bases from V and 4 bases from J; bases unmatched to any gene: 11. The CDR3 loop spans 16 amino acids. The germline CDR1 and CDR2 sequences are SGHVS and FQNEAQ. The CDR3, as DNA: TGTGCCAGCAGCCCATTGACAGGGCTAGTCGGAAACACCATATATTTT. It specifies CASSPLTGLVGNTIYF.

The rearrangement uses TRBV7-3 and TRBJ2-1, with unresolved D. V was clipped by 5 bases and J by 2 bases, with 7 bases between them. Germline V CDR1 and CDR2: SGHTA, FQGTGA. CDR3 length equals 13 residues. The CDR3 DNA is TGTGCCAGCAGCATACTACCCTACAATGAGCAGTTCTTC. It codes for CASSILPYNEQFF.

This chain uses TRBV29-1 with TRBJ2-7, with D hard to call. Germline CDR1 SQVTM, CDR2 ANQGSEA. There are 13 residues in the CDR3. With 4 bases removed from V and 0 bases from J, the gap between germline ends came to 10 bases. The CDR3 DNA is TGCAGCGTTGGTGGCGGAATCTCCTACGAGCAGTACTTC. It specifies CSVGGGISYEQYF.

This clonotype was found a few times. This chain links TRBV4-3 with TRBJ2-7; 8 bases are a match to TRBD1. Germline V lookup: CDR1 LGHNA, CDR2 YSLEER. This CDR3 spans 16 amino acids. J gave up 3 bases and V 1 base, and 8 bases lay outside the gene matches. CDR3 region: CASSQGRGTGDYEQYF. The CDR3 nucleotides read TGCGCCAGCAGCCAAGGGAGAGGGACAGGTGACTACGAGCAGTACTTC.

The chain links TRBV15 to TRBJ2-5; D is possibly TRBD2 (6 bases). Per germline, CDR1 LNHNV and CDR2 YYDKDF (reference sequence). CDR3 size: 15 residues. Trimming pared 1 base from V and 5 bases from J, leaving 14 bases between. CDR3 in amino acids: CATSRVRLARETQYF. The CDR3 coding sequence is TGTGCCACCAGCAGAGTCCGTCTAGCGCGGGAGACCCAGTACTTC.

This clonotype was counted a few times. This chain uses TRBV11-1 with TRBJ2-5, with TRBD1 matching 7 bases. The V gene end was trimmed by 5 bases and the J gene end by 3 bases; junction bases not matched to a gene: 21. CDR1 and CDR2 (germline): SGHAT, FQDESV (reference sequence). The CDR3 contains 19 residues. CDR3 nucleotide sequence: TGTGCCAGCAGCCCGTCCCCCTACACCAAACAGGGGAGAGAAGAGACCCAGTACTTC. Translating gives CASSPSPYTKQGREETQYF.

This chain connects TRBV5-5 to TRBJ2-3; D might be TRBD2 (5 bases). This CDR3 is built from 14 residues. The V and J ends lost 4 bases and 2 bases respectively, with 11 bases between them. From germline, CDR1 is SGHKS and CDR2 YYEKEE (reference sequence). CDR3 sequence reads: CASSTLENTDTQYF. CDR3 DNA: TGTGCCAGCAGCACACTAGAGAACACAGATACGCAGTATTTT.

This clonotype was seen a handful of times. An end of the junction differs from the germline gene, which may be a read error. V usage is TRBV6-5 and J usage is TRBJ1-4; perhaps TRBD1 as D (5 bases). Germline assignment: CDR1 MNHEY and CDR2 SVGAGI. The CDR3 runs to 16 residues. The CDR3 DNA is TGTGCCAGCAGTCTACATCGCAGGGCAACTAATGAAAAGCTGTTTTTT. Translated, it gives CASSLHRRATNEKLFF.